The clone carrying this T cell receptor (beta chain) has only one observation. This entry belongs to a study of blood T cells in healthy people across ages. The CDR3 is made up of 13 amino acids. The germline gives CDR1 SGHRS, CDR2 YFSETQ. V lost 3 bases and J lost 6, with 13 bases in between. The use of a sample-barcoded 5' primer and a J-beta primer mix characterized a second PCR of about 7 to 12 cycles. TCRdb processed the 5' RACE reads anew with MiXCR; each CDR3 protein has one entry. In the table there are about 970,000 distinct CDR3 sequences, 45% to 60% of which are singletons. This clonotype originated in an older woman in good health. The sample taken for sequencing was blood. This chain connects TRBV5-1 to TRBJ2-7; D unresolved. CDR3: CASSSEIRAEQYF. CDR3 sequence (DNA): TGCGCCAGCAGCTCGGAAATTCGGGCCGAGCAGTACTTC.